These 23 T cell receptor beta chains were sequenced from one sample in a study of STAT3 mutations in large granular lymphocyte leukemia. Notes on the study in general: In T-cell large granular lymphocyte leukemia, about half of patients showed multiple immunodominant subclonotypes.

These receptors' targets are unknown. The assay was immunoSEQ multiplex PCR, and TCRdb's table has in-frame clones only and misses some. The table records about 8,400 clones, roughly 89% of them present only once. Sequenced sample: peripheral blood mononuclear cells. These TCRs come from a man aged 45-65 years with T-cell large granular lymphocyte leukemia. Some clones in this sample may be carry-over from other donors' samples.

This chain joins TRBV2 and TRBJ1-4; 8 bases agree with TRBD1. V lost 5 bases and J lost 7; bases outside the gene matches: 12. Germline assignment: CDR1 SNHLY and CDR2 FYNNEI. This CDR3 is 16 amino acids long. The CDR3 nucleotides are TGTGCCAGCAGTCAAGACAGGGGCCAGGTCGGTGAAAAACTGTTTTTT. This encodes CASSQDRGQVGEKLFF.

The chain is built from TRBV5-1 and TRBJ1-2, with D unresolved. V dropped 0 bases and J dropped 4 bases, with 13 bases sitting between them. The CDR3 loop spans 15 amino acids. Germline V gene data show CDR1 as SGHRS and CDR2 as YFSETQ. As DNA, the CDR3 is TGCGCCAGCAGCTTGGCTTCGGGGTTCGGCTATGGCTACACCTTC. Amino acids: CASSLASGFGYGYTF.

This chain connects TRBV28 to TRBJ2-7; possibly TRBD1 for D (6 bases). This CDR3 has 13 residues. CDR1 is MDHEN and CDR2 is SYDVKM in the germline V gene. The germline V and J ends were trimmed by 3 bases and 2 bases, with 8 bases remaining between them. The CDR3 loop is CASSFDRTYEQYF. CDR3 DNA sequence: TGTGCCAGCAGTTTTGACAGGACCTACGAGCAGTACTTC.

The chain combines TRBV18 with TRBJ2-3; D remains ambiguous. This CDR3 has 14 residues. V lost 3 bases and J lost 2, with 9 bases in between. Germline loops: CDR1 KGHSH, CDR2 LQKENI. CDR3 sequence reads: CASSPSTNTDTQYF. DNA of the CDR3: TGTGCCAGCTCACCCTCAACCAACACAGATACGCAGTATTTT.

This clone showed up just once. The V and J genes are TRBV6-1 and TRBJ2-6; D gene ambiguous. The CDR3 covers 13 residues. Trimming pared 7 bases from V and 0 bases from J, leaving 4 bases between. Looked up from germline, CDR1 is MNHNS and CDR2 is SASEGT. The CDR3 is CASTGSGANVLTF. CDR3 sequence (DNA): TGTGCCAGCACAGGCTCTGGGGCCAACGTCCTGACTTTC.

This clone was detected only once. The rearrangement joins TRBV5-4 to TRBJ2-7; 7 nucleotides agree with TRBD1. Per germline, CDR1 SGHNT and CDR2 YYREEE (reference sequence). The junction had 4 bases not matched to a gene; V was cut back by 4 bases and J by 6 bases. The CDR3 is 12 amino acids. CDR3 nucleotide sequence: TGTGCCAGCAGCACGACAGGGTCCGAGCAGTACTTC. It translates to CASSTTGSEQYF.

Regarding this clone: The sample has other DNA sequences that encode this CDR3 too. The chain couples TRBV18 to TRBJ2-3; D is ambiguous. Trimming stripped 0 bases from V and 1 base from J, with 5 bases between. The CDR3 totals 14 residues. Germline V gives CDR1 KGHSH, CDR2 LQKENI. The CDR3 DNA follows: TGTGCCAGCTCACCACCCGTGGGCACAGATACGCAGTATTTT. It yields the protein CASSPPVGTDTQYF.

This sequence joins TRBV5-4 and TRBJ1-4, with D possibly being TRBD1 (5 bases). This CDR3 has 15 residues. Germline CDR1 SGHNT, CDR2 YYREEE (reference sequence). With 0 bases removed from V and 6 bases from J, the gap between germline ends came to 12 bases. The CDR3 sequence is CASSLDGGSYEKLFF. In nucleotides, the CDR3 is TGTGCCAGCAGCTTGGATGGGGGAAGTTATGAAAAACTGTTTTTT.

This chain uses TRBV5-1 with TRBJ2-5; 7 bases match TRBD1. Germline V CDR1 and CDR2: SGHRS, YFSETQ. The CDR3 is 14 amino acids. The trim removed 4 bases at V and 2 bases at J, leaving 5 bases unmatched. CDR3 sequence (DNA): TGCGCCAGCAGCATCGGGACAGTTCAAGAGACCCAGTACTTC. Encoded protein: CASSIGTVQETQYF. Combining the CDR3 with reference TRBV5-1 and TRBJ2-5 gives the whole variable domain KAGVTQTPRYLIKTRGQQVTLSCSPISGHRSVSWYQQTPGQGLQFLFEYFSETQRNKGNFPGRFSGRQFSNSRSEMNVSTLELGDSALYLCASSIGTVQETQYFGPGTRLLVL.

The sample holds one count of this clone. V gene TRBV29-1 combines with J gene TRBJ2-7; possible D gene TRBD2, 5 bases. The CDR3 is made up of 13 amino acids. Germline V gives CDR1 SQVTM, CDR2 ANQGSEA. Deletions cut 4 bases from V and 0 bases from J, with 10 bases between. CDR3 DNA sequence: TGCAGCGTTGGAGGGTACAGCTCCTACGAGCAGTACTTC. Protein product: CSVGGYSSYEQYF.

The genes are TRBV29-1 and TRBJ2-7, with 10 bases that match TRBD2. The V and J ends lost 6 bases and 1 base, in that order; junction bases with no gene match: 6. Germline lookup yields CDR1 SQVTM and CDR2 ANQGSEA. The CDR3 has 14 residues. The DNA of the CDR3 is TGCAGCGTAACTCGAGCGGGAGGGTCCTACGAGCAGTACTTC. Its translation: CSVTRAGGSYEQYF.

This clone appeared a single time. J is TRBJ1-1 and V is TRBV18; D is uncertain. Trimming took 3 bases from V and 1 from J, leaving 9 bases between them. The CDR3 has 14 residues. Germline lookup yields CDR1 KGHSH and CDR2 LQKENI. CDR3 protein: CASSPARENTEAFF. In DNA form, the CDR3 reads TGTGCCAGCTCACCCGCCCGGGAGAACACTGAAGCTTTCTTT.

The chain recombines TRBV7-2 with TRBJ2-1; TRBD2 aligns across 12 bases. The V and J ends lost 5 bases and 3 bases, in that order; junction bases with no gene match: 2. Germline assignment: CDR1 SGHTA and CDR2 FQGNSA. The CDR3 sequence is 15 residues long. The CDR3, as DNA: TGTGCCAGCAGCCGGACTAGCGGGATCTACAATGAGCAGTTCTTC. This codes for CASSRTSGIYNEQFF.

The chain is built from TRBV7-8 and TRBJ1-1; TRBD1 matches at 11 bases. This CDR3 is 16 amino acids long. Germline V gene lookup returns CDR1 SGHVS and CDR2 FQNEAQ. The V gene end was trimmed by 8 bases and the J gene end by 1 base; junction bases not matched to a gene: 9. DNA of the CDR3: TGTGCCAGCTCCGGGACAGGGGGGACCTCGAACACTGAAGCTTTCTTT. Its translation: CASSGTGGTSNTEAFF.

The chain has TRBV4-2 and TRBJ1-2; no firm D call. The germline V gene has CDR1 LGHNA and CDR2 YNFKEQ. Trimming removed 0 bases at V and 2 bases at J, with 16 bases between. CDR3 length: 17 residues. The CDR3 DNA reads TGTGCCAGCAGCCAAGATTTAACCCCCCCACCCAACTATGGCTACACCTTC. Its translation: CASSQDLTPPPNYGYTF.

This chain connects TRBV6-5 to TRBJ2-1, with D tentatively TRBD2 (5 bases). The CDR3 runs 15 residues. The germline gives CDR1 MNHEY, CDR2 SVGAGI. Trimming left V 1 base short and J 10 bases short, with 17 bases between. The CDR3 DNA reads TGTGCCAGCAGTTACTGGATGCAGGACCGGAGGGAGCAGTTCTTC. It codes for CASSYWMQDRREQFF.

This clone was seen a handful of times. The chain links TRBV21-1 to TRBJ1-1. TRBV21-1 is given as a pseudogene. CDR3 size: 15 residues. CDR3 amino acids: CASSSRRGRRGEAFF. CDR3 nucleotide sequence: TGTGCCAGCAGCTCCAGGAGGGGACGGAGGGGTGAAGCTTTCTTT.

The chain joins TRBV29-1 to TRBJ2-7, with TRBD2 identical over 10 bases. Germline CDR1 reads SQVTM; CDR2 reads ANQGSEA. The V segment lost 4 bases and the J segment 3 bases; nucleotides outside the gene matches: 6. The CDR3 runs to 14 residues. The CDR3 loop reads CSVAPGLAVYEQYF. The CDR3 DNA reads as TGCAGCGTTGCCCCCGGACTAGCGGTCTACGAGCAGTACTTC.

The rearrangement joins TRBV10-3 to TRBJ1-1; D gene ambiguous. Germline CDR1 reads ENHRY; CDR2 reads SYGVKD. Trimming cost V 6 bases and J 1 base, with 3 bases left between them. The CDR3 contains 11 residues. For the CDR3, the DNA is TGTGCCATCAGAGAGAACACTGAAGCTTTCTTT. The encoded protein is CAIRENTEAFF.

This rearrangement joins TRBV5-1 to TRBJ1-1; TRBD1 matches at 8 bases. V trimming: 2 bases; J trimming: 4 bases; junction bases outside the gene matches: 4. The CDR3 extends over 14 amino acids. The germline V gene has CDR1 SGHRS and CDR2 YFSETQ. CDR3 in DNA: TGCGCCAGCAGCTTAGGACAGGGACGCACTGAAGCTTTCTTT. As protein: CASSLGQGRTEAFF.

The V call is TRBV10-3, the J call TRBJ1-2, with D possibly being TRBD1 (5 bases). The CDR3 extends over 15 amino acids. Looked up from germline, CDR1 is ENHRY and CDR2 is SYGVKD. Trimming stripped 4 bases from V and 6 bases from J, with 18 bases between. The CDR3 DNA reads TGTGCCATCAGTGCCTCTCCCGGGACCCCGGATGGCTACACCTTC. It yields the protein CAISASPGTPDGYTF.

The chain recombines TRBV12-5 with TRBJ1-1, with D possibly TRBD1 on 6 matching bases. The germline CDR1 and CDR2 sequences are LGHNT and FRNRAP. The CDR3 has 14 residues. With 4 bases removed from V and 4 bases from J, the gap between germline ends came to 13 bases. CDR3 in DNA: TGTGCTAGTGGTTCCGGGGGCTGGAGCACTGAAGCTTTCTTT. Amino acid sequence: CASGSGGWSTEAFF.

The chain employs TRBV10-3 and TRBJ1-1; D gene uncertain. Trimming cost V 0 bases and J 2 bases, with 10 bases left between them. Germline values: CDR1 ENHRY, CDR2 SYGVKD. This CDR3 has 15 residues. In nucleotides, the CDR3 is TGTGCCATCAGTGAGTCCCGAGGACGAAACACTGAAGCTTTCTTT. Translated: CAISESRGRNTEAFF.